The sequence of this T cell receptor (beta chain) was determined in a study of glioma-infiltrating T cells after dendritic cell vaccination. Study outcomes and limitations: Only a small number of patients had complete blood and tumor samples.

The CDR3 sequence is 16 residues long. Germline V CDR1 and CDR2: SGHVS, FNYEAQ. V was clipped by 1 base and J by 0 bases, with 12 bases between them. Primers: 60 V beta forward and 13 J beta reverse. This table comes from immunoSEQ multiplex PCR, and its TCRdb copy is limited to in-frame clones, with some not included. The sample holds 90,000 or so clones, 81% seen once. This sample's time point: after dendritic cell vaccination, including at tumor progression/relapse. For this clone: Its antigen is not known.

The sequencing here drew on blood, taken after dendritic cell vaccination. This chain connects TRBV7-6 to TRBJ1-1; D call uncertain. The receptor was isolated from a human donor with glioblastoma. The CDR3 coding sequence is TGTGCCAGCAGCTTAGGTAGTGTAGTGGTGAACACTGAAGCTTTCTTT. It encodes CASSLGSVVVNTEAFF.